The T cell receptor (beta chain) under discussion was sequenced for a study of T-cell reconstitution after alpha-beta-depleted transplantation in children (dated by TCRdb to the mid-2010s). With regard to the full study: The study quantitatively tracked T-cell immune reconstitution after TCRalphabeta/CD19-depleted allogeneic hematopoietic cell transplantation in children using TCR repertoire profiling.

This clonotype has ten or more counts. No cognate antigen has been identified for it. No base-level quality is on record; no much larger clone is a single base apart. The library came from PCR. Instrument on record: Illumina HiSeq 2500. To normalize quantification of the TCRbeta repertoire, the TCR libraries were built with molecular barcoding that relied on unique molecular identifiers. In-frame beta chains were kept once TCRdb had trimmed the public reads at Q25 with fastp and called clones with MiXCR. Entries are consolidated by CDR3 protein sequence, retaining the most common genes and DNA. The sample table shows fewer than 350,000 distinct CDR3 sequences, and about a tenth are seen once. The ten largest account for around 7.6% of the sample. Per the publication, the treatment or condition label means: allogeneic hematopoietic cell transplantation with graft depleted of TCRalphabeta T cells and CD19 B cells. The transplant recipients were children given TCRalphabeta/CD19-depleted allogeneic hematopoietic cell grafts.

V has 6 bases trimmed and J has 7 bases trimmed; junction bases matching no gene number 8. Including cysteine and phenylalanine, the CDR3 has 13 amino acids. Only the CDR3 region is kept as DNA, spanning 39 bases read in frame from base 1. From the germline V gene, CDR1 is SNHLY and CDR2 is FYNNEI. Points the paper makes about the study in general: About two months after transplant, the apparently early recovery of alphabetaT-cell counts reportedly depended on just several hundred clones that had expanded rapidly and came from non-depleted graft cells. In some patients, the high TCRbeta diversity seen at day 60 was put down to recipient T cells and intrathymic progenitors that had survived conditioning. Over subsequent months, a decline in hyperexpanded clone frequencies was noted, and after one year, T-cell counts and TCRbeta diversity were mostly ascribed to newly produced T cells.

The sequence links TRBV2 to TRBJ2-5, and 7 junction bases match TRBD2. Sequencing was performed on PBMCs, taken before TCRalphabeta/CD19-depleted stem cell transplant. This receptor was taken from a boy less than two years old with acute myeloid leukemia, due to receive a stem cell transplant. The bases are TGTGCCAGCAGCGCCGGGAGGAGCGGGACCCAGTACTTC. Protein translation: CASSAGRSGTQYF.